This record covers a single T cell receptor beta chain. What antigen it recognizes has not been identified. There are no base qualities to consult, and no much larger clone falls within one base. Library generation was performed with the immunoSEQ multiplex PCR assay. Rearranged TCR beta chain sequences were amplified using the hsTCRB Kit according to the manufacturer's protocol. TCRB libraries were sequenced on an Illumina MiSeq. In the original analysis: Demultiplexing, trimming and gene mapping were performed with the kit vendor's proprietary platform. As stored in TCRdb, this immuneACCESS dataset retains in-frame rearrangements with V and J assigned. A fraction of the clones does not appear; measured against another copy, unresolved V genes explain less than half of the discrepancy, and the remainder lacks a known reason. V and J calls and clone size are given by that table; D and trimming were obtained from the DNA. This sample gives 55,000 to 70,000 clones in total; 79% of them show up just once. The ten largest make up approximately 8% of the sample.

The sample comes from a study of a mutant IDH1 vaccine in newly diagnosed glioma (dated by TCRdb to about 2021). Regarding the research as a whole: Of the approximately 29 treated patients, 62.5% were male and around 40% were female, and a mean age of roughly 41 years was recorded. Before enrollment, most patients had been given radiochemotherapy with temozolomide as standard therapy, while the rest had received either radiotherapy alone or temozolomide alone. For exploratory analyses, longitudinal TCRB deep sequencing was carried out in 25 to 30 treated patients wherever samples were available. Peripheral blood was collected at six visits: V03 (baseline), V05, V07, V10, V12 and V13. General study outcomes and caveats: Changes in the top peripheral T cell clonotypes picked up by TCRB sequencing did not appear to be linked to pseudoprogression. Availability determined which PBMC samples were chosen for TCRB deep sequencing. Immune responses induced by the vaccine were seen in over 80% of patients across multiple MHC alleles. According to the authors, sample limitations meant that analyses of patient blood samples could not be reproduced.

Reading from cysteine to phenylalanine, the CDR3 counts 14 amino acids. Of the read, only the CDR3 DNA is kept; its 42 bases are in frame from base 1. V trim: 5 bases; J trim: 4 bases; unmatched bases: 4. The germline V gene provides CDR1 SGHTA and CDR2 FQGNSA. Reading the label with the study, this specimen's time point is: baseline, week 1 (first vaccination visit). The treatment or condition label on this specimen signifies: pre-vaccination baseline after standard-of-care therapy. The donors had newly diagnosed IDH1-mutant astrocytomas of WHO grade 3 or 4 that showed loss of nuclear ATRX. The samples were drawn from NOA16, a multicentre, single-arm, open-label phase I trial in Germany that tested a mutant IDH1 peptide vaccine in humans for the first time. For immunogenicity testing, the blood drawn at visit V03 was used as the baseline sample. Genomic DNA for TCRB sequencing was isolated from EDTA blood with the DNeasy Blood and Tissue Kit.

This receptor was taken from a man aged 45-60 years with glioma. Sequencing used PBMCs, obtained from a glioma patient treated with radiotherapy, temozolomide or both. The chain is made from TRBV7-2 and TRBJ2-3; 9 central bases correspond to TRBD2. Here is the DNA: TGTGCCAGCAGCCGCGGGGGGGCCGCAGATACGCAGTATTTT. This gives the protein CASSRGGAADTQYF.